These 12 T cell receptor beta chains came from one sample sequenced in a study of blood T cell repertoires in COVID-19. Profiling relied on immunoSEQ multiplex PCR, and the TCRdb table lists in-frame clones only, not all of them. The sample shows about 160,000 clones, about 93% of them seen only once. Sequenced sample: peripheral blood. The source is a woman in her forties or fifties with acute or convalescent COVID-19.

CDR3 protein: CASSFSGRGNTEAFF. CDR3 nucleotide sequence: TGCGCCAGCAGCTTTTCAGGGAGGGGTAACACTGAAGCTTTCTTT. The genes are TRBV5-1 and TRBJ1-1; D may be TRBD1 (5 bases). Between the trimmed V and J ends, which lost 2 bases and 2 bases, there was a span of 13 bases. Germline V lookup: CDR1 SGHRS, CDR2 YFSETQ. The CDR3 runs 15 residues. Combining the CDR3 with reference TRBV5-1 and TRBJ1-1 gives the whole variable domain KAGVTQTPRYLIKTRGQQVTLSCSPISGHRSVSWYQQTPGQGLQFLFEYFSETQRNKGNFPGRFSGRQFSNSRSEMNVSTLELGDSALYLCASSFSGRGNTEAFFGQGTRLTVV.

The chain links TRBV2 to TRBJ2-3, with 9 positions matching TRBD1. Trimming took 2 bases from V and 6 from J; bases not matched to a gene: 3. Germline-derived CDR1 and CDR2 are SNHLY and FYNNEI. This CDR3 contains 14 residues. CDR3 loop: CASSENRGLDTQYF. CDR3 in DNA: TGTGCCAGCAGTGAAAACAGGGGGCTGGATACGCAGTATTTT. Full variable domain (remainder filled in from reference TRBV2 and TRBJ2-3): EPEVTQTPSHQVTQMGQEVILRCVPISNHLYFYWYRQILGQKVEFLVSFYNNEISEKSEIFDDQFSVERPDGSNFTLKIRSTKLEDSAMYFCASSENRGLDTQYFGPGTRLTVL.

This chain joins TRBV25-1 and TRBJ1-4; D might be TRBD1 (6 bases). Looked up from germline, CDR1 is MGHDK and CDR2 is SYGVNS. This CDR3 has 15 residues. Trimming cost V 5 bases and J 6 bases, with 16 bases left between them. CDR3 sequence reads: CASSLWTGGDEKLFF. CDR3 nucleotides: TGTGCCAGCAGTTTATGGACTGGGGGCGATGAAAAACTGTTTTTT.

Written as DNA, the CDR3 is TGTGCCAGCAGCAGTAGCGGGAGGGGATACTACGAGCAGTACTTC. Residues: CASSSSGRGYYEQYF. V is TRBV5-4 and J is TRBJ2-7, with 11 bases fitting TRBD2. Germline assignment: CDR1 SGHNT and CDR2 YYREEE (reference sequence). V dropped 4 bases and J dropped 3; count of bases not matched to a gene: 6. The CDR3 sequence is 15 residues long.

The chain joins TRBV7-2 to TRBJ2-3, with a tentative D call TRBD1 (5 bases). The CDR3 is 14 amino acids. Looked up from germline, CDR1 is SGHTA and CDR2 is FQGNSA. V was pared by 2 bases and J by 4 bases, with 10 bases between. For the CDR3, the DNA is TGTGCCAGCAGCTTACACAGGATATCAGATACGCAGTATTTT. This codes for CASSLHRISDTQYF.

This chain joins TRBV30 and TRBJ2-5; 9 nucleotides line up with TRBD2. Germline values: CDR1 GTSNPN, CDR2 SVGIG (reference sequence). J lost 2 bases, V lost 3 bases, and 7 bases had no gene match. The CDR3 extends over 15 amino acids. Here the CDR3 reads CAWSGWRGGQETQYF. The CDR3 DNA reads TGTGCCTGGAGCGGCTGGCGGGGGGGGCAAGAGACCCAGTACTTC.

The chain combines TRBV27 with TRBJ2-1, with no clear D. V dropped 3 bases and J dropped 4 bases, with 10 bases sitting between them. CDR1 MNHEY and CDR2 SMNVEV come from the germline V gene (reference sequence). CDR3 length: 14 amino acids. The CDR3 DNA is TGTGCCAGCAGTTTGGGTCAGCGATACAATGAGCAGTTCTTC. Translation gives CASSLGQRYNEQFF.

The chain carries TRBV10-3 and TRBJ1-3; TRBD1 matches 7 bases. This CDR3 is built from 15 residues. CDR1 ENHRY and CDR2 SYGVKD come from the germline V gene. Trimming took 0 bases from V and 5 from J; bases not matched to a gene: 4. The CDR3 DNA follows: TGTGCCATCAGTGAGTCTACAGGGGCAAGAAACACCATATATTTT. As protein: CAISESTGARNTIYF.

The V gene is TRBV30, the J gene TRBJ2-7; TRBD1 might be the D (6 bases). Between the trimmed V and J ends, which lost 2 bases and 1 base, there was a span of 12 bases. CDR1 and CDR2 from the germline V gene are GTSNPN and SVGIG (reference sequence). The CDR3 is 14 amino acids. The CDR3 here is CAWSIGGPSYEQYF. Written as DNA, the CDR3 is TGTGCCTGGAGTATTGGGGGCCCATCCTACGAGCAGTACTTC.

This clone appeared a single time. The chain combines TRBV19 with TRBJ1-5, with D unclear. Germline V gives CDR1 LNHDA, CDR2 SQIVND (reference sequence). The CDR3 has 15 residues. Trimming took 6 bases from V and 5 from J, leaving 17 bases between them. CDR3 in DNA: TGTGCCAGTAGGCGGGTGTGGGATGGGTATCAGCCCCAGCATTTT. Translated, it gives CASRRVWDGYQPQHF.

This rearrangement joins TRBV29-1 to TRBJ1-2; 12 bases are shared with TRBD1. The CDR3 has 14 amino acids. Germline V gene data show CDR1 as SQVTM and CDR2 as ANQGSEA. V was clipped by 4 bases and J by 4 bases; unmatched bases: 4. The CDR3 spells CSVGGQGAGYGYTF. The CDR3 DNA reads as TGCAGCGTTGGGGGACAGGGGGCGGGCTATGGCTACACCTTC. Filled out from reference TRBV29-1 and TRBJ1-2, the complete variable domain reads SAVISQKPSRDICQRGTSLTIQCQVDSQVTMMFWYRQQPGQSLTLIATANQGSEATYESGFVIDKFPISRPNLTFSTLTVSNMSPEDSSIYLCSVGGQGAGYGYTFGSGTRLTVV.

This chain connects TRBV13 to TRBJ1-3; 8 bases are a match to TRBD1. This CDR3 has 18 residues. Germline lookup yields CDR1 PRHDT and CDR2 FYEKMQ (reference sequence). The junction had 11 bases not matched to a gene; V was cut back by 2 bases and J by 2 bases. The DNA for the CDR3 is TGTGCCAGCAGCTTAAATAGACAGGGGATCACGGCTGGAAACACCATATATTTT. Translation gives CASSLNRQGITAGNTIYF.